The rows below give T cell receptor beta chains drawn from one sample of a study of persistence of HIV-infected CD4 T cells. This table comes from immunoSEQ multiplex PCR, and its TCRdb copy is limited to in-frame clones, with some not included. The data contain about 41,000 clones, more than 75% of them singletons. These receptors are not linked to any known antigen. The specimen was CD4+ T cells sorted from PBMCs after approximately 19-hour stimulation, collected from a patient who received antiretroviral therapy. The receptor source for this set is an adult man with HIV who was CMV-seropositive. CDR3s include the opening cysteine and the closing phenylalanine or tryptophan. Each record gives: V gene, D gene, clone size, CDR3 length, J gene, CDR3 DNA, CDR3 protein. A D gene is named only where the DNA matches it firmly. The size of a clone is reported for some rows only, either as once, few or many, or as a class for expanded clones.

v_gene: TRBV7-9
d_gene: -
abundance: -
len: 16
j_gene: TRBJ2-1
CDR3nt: TGTGCCAGCAGCCCCTCCTGGAGAGCGGGCAGCAATGAGCAGTTCTTC
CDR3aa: CASSPSWRAGSNEQFF

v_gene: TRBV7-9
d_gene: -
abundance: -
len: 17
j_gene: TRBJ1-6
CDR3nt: TGTGCCAGCAGCCGAATCGTGGGTTTGATCCATAATTCACCCCTCCACTTT
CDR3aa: CASSRIVGLIHNSPLHF

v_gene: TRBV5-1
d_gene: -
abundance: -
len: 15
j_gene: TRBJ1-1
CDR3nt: TGCGCCAGCAGCTTGCGGCGGGATATGAACACTGAAGCTTTCTTT
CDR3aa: CASSLRRDMNTEAFF

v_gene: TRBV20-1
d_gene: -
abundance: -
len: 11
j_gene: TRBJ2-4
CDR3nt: TGCAGTGCTCCAGACAAAAACATTCAGTACTTC
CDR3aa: CSAPDKNIQYF

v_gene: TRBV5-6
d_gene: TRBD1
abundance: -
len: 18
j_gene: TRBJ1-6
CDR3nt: TGTGCCAGCCGGAACACCGGGCAGGGGGCTTCCTATAATTCACCCCTCCACTTT
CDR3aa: CASRNTGQGASYNSPLHF

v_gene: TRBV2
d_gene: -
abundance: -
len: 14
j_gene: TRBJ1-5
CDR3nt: TGTGCCAGCAGTGTCCGGCAGAACAATCAGCCCCAGCATTTT
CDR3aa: CASSVRQNNQPQHF

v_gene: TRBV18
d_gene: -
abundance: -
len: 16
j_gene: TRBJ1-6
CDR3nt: TGTGCCAGCTCACCACTCTCAGGCGCCTATAATTCACCCCTCCACTTT
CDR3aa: CASSPLSGAYNSPLHF

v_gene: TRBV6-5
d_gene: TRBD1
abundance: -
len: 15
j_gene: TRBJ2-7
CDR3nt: TGTGCCAGCAGTTACGGGACAGGGGTACCCTACGAGCAGTACTTC
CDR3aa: CASSYGTGVPYEQYF

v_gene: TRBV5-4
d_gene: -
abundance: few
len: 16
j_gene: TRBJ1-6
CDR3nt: TGTGCCAGCAGCTCTGGGAGGGGACTCGCTAATTCACCCCTCCACTTT
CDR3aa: CASSSGRGLANSPLHF

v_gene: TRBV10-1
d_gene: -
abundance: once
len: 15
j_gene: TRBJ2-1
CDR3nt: TGCGCCAGCAGTGAGTCGGGATCCGGGGCCAATGAGCAGTTCTTC
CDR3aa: CASSESGSGANEQFF

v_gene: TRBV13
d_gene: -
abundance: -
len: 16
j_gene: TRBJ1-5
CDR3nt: TGTGCCAGCAGCTTGGGGGGTAAGCAGCTCAATCAGCCCCAGCATTTT
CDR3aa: CASSLGGKQLNQPQHF

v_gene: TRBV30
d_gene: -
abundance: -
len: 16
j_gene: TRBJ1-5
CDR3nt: TGTGCCTGGAGTGTATGGGGGACACTGGGAAATCAGCCCCAGCATTTT
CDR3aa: CAWSVWGTLGNQPQHF

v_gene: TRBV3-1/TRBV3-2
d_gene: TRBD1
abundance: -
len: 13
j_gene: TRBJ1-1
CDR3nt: TGTGCCAGCAGCCAATCGACAGGGACTGAAGCTTTCTTT
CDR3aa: CASSQSTGTEAFF

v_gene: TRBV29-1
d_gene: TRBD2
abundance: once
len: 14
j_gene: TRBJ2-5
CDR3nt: TGCAGCGTTGCGGGCCTAGCGGCCCAAGAGACCCAGTACTTC
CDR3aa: CSVAGLAAQETQYF

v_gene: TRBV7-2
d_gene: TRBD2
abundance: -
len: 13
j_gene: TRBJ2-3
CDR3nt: TGTGCCAGCAGCTTAGGGACTAGCACTTCGCAGTATTTT
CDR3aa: CASSLGTSTSQYF

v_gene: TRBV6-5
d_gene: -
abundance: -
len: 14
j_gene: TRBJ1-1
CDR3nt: TGTGCCAGCAGAGCCCGGGGGTTAAACACTGAAGCTTTCTTT
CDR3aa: CASRARGLNTEAFF

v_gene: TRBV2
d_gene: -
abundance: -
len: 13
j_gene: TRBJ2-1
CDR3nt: TGTGCCAGCAGTGACGGGTCCTACAATGAGCAGTTCTTC
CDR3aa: CASSDGSYNEQFF

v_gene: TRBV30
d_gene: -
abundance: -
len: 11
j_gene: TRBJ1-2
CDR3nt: TGTGCCTGGAGGCCTCGGGCGGGCTACACCTTC
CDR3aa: CAWRPRAGYTF

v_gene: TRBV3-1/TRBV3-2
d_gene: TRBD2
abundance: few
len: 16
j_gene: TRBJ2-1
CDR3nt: TGTGCCAGCAGCCATTCGGGGACTAGGAGTTGCAATGAGCAGTTCTTC
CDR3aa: CASSHSGTRSCNEQFF

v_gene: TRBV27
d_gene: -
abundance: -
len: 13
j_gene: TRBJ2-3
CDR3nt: TGTGCCAGCAGTTTAGCATCTCCAGATACGCAGTATTTT
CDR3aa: CASSLASPDTQYF

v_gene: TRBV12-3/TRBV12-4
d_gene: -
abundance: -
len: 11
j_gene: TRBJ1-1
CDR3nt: TGTGCCAGCAGCGTGAGCACTGAAGCTTTCTTT
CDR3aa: CASSVSTEAFF

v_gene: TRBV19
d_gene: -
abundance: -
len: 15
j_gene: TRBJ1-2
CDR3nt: TGTGCCAGTAGTATAGGGTGGTCGGGGAACTATGGCTACACCTTC
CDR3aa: CASSIGWSGNYGYTF

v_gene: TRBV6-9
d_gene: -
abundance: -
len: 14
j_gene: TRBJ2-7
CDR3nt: TGTGCCAGCAAGAGGGGAAGTCCTCCCTACGAGCAGTACTTC
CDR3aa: CASKRGSPPYEQYF

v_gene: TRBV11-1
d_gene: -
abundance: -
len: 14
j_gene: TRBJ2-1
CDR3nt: TGTGCCAGCAGCTTCAGGAGGAGTTACAATGAGCAGTTCTTC
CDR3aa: CASSFRRSYNEQFF

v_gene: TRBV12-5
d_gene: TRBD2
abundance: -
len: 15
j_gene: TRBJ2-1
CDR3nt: TGTGCTAGTGGTTTGGGGGCTAGCGGGAGAATTGAGCAGTTCTTC
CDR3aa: CASGLGASGRIEQFF

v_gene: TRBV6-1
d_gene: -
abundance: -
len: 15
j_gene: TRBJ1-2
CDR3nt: TGTGCCAGCAGTGAAGCGCCCACAGCTAACTATGGCTACACCTTC
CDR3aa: CASSEAPTANYGYTF

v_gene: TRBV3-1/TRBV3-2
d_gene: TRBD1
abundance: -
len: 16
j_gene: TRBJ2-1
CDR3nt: TGTGCCAGCAGCCAAGGAGGGGGCCAATCTTACAATGAGCAGTTCTTC
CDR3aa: CASSQGGGQSYNEQFF

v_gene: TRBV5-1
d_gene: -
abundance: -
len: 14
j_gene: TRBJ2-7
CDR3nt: TGCGCCAGCAGCCACTCGACAGAGGAGTACGAGCAGTACTTC
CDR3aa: CASSHSTEEYEQYF

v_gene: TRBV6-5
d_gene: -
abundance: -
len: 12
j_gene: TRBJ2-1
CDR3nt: TGTGCCAGCAGGTCCTCGGGGAATGAGCAGTTCTTC
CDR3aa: CASRSSGNEQFF

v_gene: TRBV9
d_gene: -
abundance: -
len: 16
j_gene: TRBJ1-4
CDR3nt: TGTGCCAGCAGCGTAGGAGTCCCCAGGGGTAATGAAAAACTGTTTTTT
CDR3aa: CASSVGVPRGNEKLFF

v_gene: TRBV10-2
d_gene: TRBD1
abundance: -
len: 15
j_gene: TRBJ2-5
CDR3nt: TGCGCCAGCAGTGACCGGACAGGGGGCCCAGAGACCCAGTACTTC
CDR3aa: CASSDRTGGPETQYF

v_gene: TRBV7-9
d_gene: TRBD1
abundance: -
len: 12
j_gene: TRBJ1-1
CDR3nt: TGTGCCGGACAGGGGCGAAACACTGAAGCTTTCTTT
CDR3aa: CAGQGRNTEAFF

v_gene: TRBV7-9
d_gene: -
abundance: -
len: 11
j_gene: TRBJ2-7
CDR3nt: TGTGCCAGCAGCTTAGAACGGGGGCAGTACTTC
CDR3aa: CASSLERGQYF

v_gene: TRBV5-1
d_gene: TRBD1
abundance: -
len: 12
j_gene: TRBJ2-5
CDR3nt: TGCGCCAGCAGTCAGGGGGAAGAGACCCAGTACTTC
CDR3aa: CASSQGEETQYF

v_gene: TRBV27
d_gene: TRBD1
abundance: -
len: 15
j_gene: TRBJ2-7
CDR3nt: TGTGCCAGCAGTTTCCCCGGGACAGGGACCTCCGAGCAGTACTTC
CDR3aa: CASSFPGTGTSEQYF

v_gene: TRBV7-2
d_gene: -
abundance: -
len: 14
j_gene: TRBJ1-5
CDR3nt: TGTGCCAGCAGCCATGACACAGGCAATCAGCCCCAGCATTTT
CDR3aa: CASSHDTGNQPQHF

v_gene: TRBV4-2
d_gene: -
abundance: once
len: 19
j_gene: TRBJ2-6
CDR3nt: TGTGCCAGCAGCCACATCGCTCGGGCCTACTCAGGGGGGGCCAACGTCCTGACTTTC
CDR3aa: CASSHIARAYSGGANVLTF

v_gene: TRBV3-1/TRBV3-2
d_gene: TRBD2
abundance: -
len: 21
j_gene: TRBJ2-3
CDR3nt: TGTGCCAGCAGCCACAGGAGAGCGGGGTACTCCCTATTATCTAGCACAGATACGCAGTATTTT
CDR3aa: CASSHRRAGYSLLSSTDTQYF

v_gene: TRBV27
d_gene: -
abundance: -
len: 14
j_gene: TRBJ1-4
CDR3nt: TGTGCCACCCGAATATTACAGGGAGACGAAAAACTGTTTTTT
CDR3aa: CATRILQGDEKLFF

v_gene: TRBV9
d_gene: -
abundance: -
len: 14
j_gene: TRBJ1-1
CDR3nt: TGTGCCAGCAGCGGCCTGGTTGGAGGAGCTGAAGCTTTCTTT
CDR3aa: CASSGLVGGAEAFF

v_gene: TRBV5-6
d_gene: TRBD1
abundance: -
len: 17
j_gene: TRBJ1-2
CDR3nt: TGTGCCAGCAGCTTCCGGACAGGGCTGGCGCTGGACTATGGCTACACCTTC
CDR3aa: CASSFRTGLALDYGYTF

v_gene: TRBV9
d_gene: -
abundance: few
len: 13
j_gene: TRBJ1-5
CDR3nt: TGTGCCAGCAGCAGCCGCAGCAATCAGCCCCAGCATTTT
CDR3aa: CASSSRSNQPQHF

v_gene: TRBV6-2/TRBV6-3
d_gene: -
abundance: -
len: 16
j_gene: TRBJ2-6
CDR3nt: TGTGCCAGCAGTTACTCTCCAAGGACTGGGGCCAACGTCCTGACTTTC
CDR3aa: CASSYSPRTGANVLTF

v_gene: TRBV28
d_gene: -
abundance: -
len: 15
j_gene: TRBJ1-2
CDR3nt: TGTGCCAGCAGTCTACGGGACGTGCGGTTCTATGGCTACACCTTC
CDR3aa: CASSLRDVRFYGYTF

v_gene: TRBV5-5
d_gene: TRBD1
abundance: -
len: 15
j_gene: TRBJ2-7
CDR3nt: TGTGCCAGCAGCGCATCCGGGACAGGGACCTACGAGCAGTACTTC
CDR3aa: CASSASGTGTYEQYF

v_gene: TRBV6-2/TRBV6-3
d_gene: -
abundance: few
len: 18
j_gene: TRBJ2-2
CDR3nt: TGTGCCAGCAGTTACGAACTCGGAGACTGGAAGAACACCGGGGAGCTGTTTTTT
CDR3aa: CASSYELGDWKNTGELFF

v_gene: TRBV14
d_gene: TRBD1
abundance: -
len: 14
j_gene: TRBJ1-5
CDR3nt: TGTGCCAGCAGCCTAGGACAGGGCAATCAGCCCCAGCATTTT
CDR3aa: CASSLGQGNQPQHF

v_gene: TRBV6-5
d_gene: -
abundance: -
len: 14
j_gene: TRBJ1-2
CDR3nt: TGTGCCAGCAGGATCTCACAGTGGAACTATGGCTACACCTTC
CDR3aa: CASRISQWNYGYTF

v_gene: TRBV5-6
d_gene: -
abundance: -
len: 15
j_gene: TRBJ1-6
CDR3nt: TGTGCCAGCAGCTTCAAGGGAGTCGGTAATTCACCCCTCCACTTT
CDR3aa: CASSFKGVGNSPLHF

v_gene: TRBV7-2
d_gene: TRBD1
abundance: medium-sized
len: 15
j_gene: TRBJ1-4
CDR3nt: TGTGCCAGCAGCGTACGGACAGGGGGTGATGAAAAACTGTTTTTT
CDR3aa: CASSVRTGGDEKLFF

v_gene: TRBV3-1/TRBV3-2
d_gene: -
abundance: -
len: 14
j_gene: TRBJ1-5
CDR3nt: TGTGCCAGCAGCCTTAGGGGCAGCAATCAGCCCCAGCATTTT
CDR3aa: CASSLRGSNQPQHF

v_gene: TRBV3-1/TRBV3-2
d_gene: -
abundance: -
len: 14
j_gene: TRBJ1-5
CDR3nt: TGTGCCAGCAGCCACAGGTATAGCAATCAGCCCCAGCATTTT
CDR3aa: CASSHRYSNQPQHF

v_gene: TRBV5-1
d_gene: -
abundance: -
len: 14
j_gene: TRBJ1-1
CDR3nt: TGCGCCAGCAGCTTGGGGGCAGGAGGCACTGAAGCTTTCTTT
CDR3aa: CASSLGAGGTEAFF

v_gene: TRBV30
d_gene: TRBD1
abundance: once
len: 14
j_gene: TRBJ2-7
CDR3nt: TGTGCCTGGAGTAGGGGGCGGAACAACGACGAGCAGTACTTC
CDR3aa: CAWSRGRNNDEQYF

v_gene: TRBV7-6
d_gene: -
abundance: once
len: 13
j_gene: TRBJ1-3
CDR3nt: TGTGCCAGCAGCCCTCACTCTGGAAACACCATATATTTT
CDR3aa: CASSPHSGNTIYF

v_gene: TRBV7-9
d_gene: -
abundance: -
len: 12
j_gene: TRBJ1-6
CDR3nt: TGTGCCAGCAGCTTACAGGGAAGACCCCTCCACTTT
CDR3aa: CASSLQGRPLHF

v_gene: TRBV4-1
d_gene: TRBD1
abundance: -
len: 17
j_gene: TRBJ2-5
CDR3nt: TGCGCCAGCAGCCAAGATTTGGCTGGGACAGCCCGAGAGACCCAGTACTTC
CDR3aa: CASSQDLAGTARETQYF

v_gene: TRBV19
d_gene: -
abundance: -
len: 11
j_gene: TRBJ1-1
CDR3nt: TGTGCCACCGCGGGGAGCACTGAAGCTTTCTTT
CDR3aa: CATAGSTEAFF

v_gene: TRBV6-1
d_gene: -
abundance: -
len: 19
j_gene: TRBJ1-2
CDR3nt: TGTGCCAGCAGTGAAGCCAAAGCCCCTGTTCGGGCCTCTAACTATGGCTACACCTTC
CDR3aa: CASSEAKAPVRASNYGYTF

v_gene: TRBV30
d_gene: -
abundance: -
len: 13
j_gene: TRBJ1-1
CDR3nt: TGTGCCTGGACGAGCGGCGCGAACACTGAAGCTTTCTTT
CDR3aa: CAWTSGANTEAFF